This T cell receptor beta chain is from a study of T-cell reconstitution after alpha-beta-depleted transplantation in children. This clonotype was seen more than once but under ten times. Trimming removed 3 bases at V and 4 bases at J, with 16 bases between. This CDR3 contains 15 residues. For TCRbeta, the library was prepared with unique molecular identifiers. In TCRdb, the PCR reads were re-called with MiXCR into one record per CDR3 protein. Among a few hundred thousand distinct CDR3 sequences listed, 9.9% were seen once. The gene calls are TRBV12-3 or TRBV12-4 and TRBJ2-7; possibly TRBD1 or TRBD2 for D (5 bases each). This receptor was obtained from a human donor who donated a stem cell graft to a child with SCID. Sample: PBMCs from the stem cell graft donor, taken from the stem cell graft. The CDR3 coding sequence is TGTGCCAGCAGTTTTGGGGACGGTGGACTTTACGAGCAGTACTTC. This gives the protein CASSFGDGGLYEQYF.